Listed here are 27 T cell receptor beta chains from one sample, sequenced in a study of T-cell reconstitution after alpha-beta-depleted transplantation in children. TCRbeta library preparation incorporated unique molecular identifiers. TCRdb redid the calling of the PCR reads with MiXCR, one entry per CDR3 protein. The sample yields hundreds of thousands of distinct CDR3 sequences, approximately 10% seen once. The material was PBMCs from the stem cell graft donor, obtained from the stem cell graft. The source is a human donor who donated a stem cell graft to a child with acute myeloid leukemia.

V is TRBV5-5 and J is TRBJ1-5; D gene unclear. The CDR3 loop spans 15 amino acids. V was pared by 0 bases and J by 3 bases, with 10 bases between. Germline V gene lookup returns CDR1 SGHKS and CDR2 YYEKEE (reference sequence). The CDR3 is CASSLARTDNQPQHF. Written as DNA, the CDR3 is TGTGCCAGCAGCTTGGCCCGGACGGACAATCAGCCCCAGCATTTT.

This clonotype has a handful of counts. J is TRBJ2-1 and V is TRBV2; tentatively, D is TRBD1 (5 bases). Germline assignment: CDR1 SNHLY and CDR2 FYNNEI. Trimming removed 6 bases from V and 7 bases from J, with 10 bases in between. The CDR3 is 12 amino acids. As DNA, the CDR3 is TGTGCCAGCAGATCAACAGGTAATGAGCAGTTCTTC. Encoded protein: CASRSTGNEQFF.

The chain has TRBV7-2 and TRBJ2-7; unclear D gene. This CDR3 has 13 residues. The ends were cut back, 1 base at V and 7 bases at J, with 11 bases in the middle. Germline CDR1 and CDR2: SGHTA and FQGNSA. The CDR3 region has the DNA TGTGCCAGCAGCTTAGGAGGCGGTAATGAGCAGTACTTC. It encodes CASSLGGGNEQYF. The whole variable domain, filled in from reference TRBV7-2 and TRBJ2-7, reads GAGVSQSPSNKVTEKGKDVELRCDPISGHTALYWYRQSLGQGLEFLIYFQGNSAPDKSGLPSDRFSAERTGGSVSTLTIQRTQQEDSAVYLCASSLGGGNEQYFGPGTRLTVT.

This clonotype appeared many times. The chain has TRBV28 and TRBJ2-7; TRBD2 is a possible D gene (6 bases). Germline V lookup: CDR1 MDHEN, CDR2 SYDVKM. The V end was cut by 11 bases, the J end by 4 bases, with 18 bases between. The CDR3 runs 13 residues. CDR3 residues: CAWSRPSEYEQYF. In nucleotides, the CDR3 is TGTGCCTGGTCTCGGCCTAGCGAATACGAGCAGTACTTC.

This chain links TRBV2 with TRBJ1-2, with D maybe TRBD1 (5 bases). The CDR3 covers 11 residues. Trimming took 6 bases from V and 8 from J, leaving 10 bases between them. Germline V gene lookup returns CDR1 SNHLY and CDR2 FYNNEI. This chain's CDR3 is CASSRALGYTF. The CDR3 bases are TGTGCCAGCAGCAGGGCCTTAGGCTACACCTTC.

This clonotype appeared a few times. The chain has TRBV18 and TRBJ1-1; no clear D. Germline V gene data show CDR1 as KGHSH and CDR2 as LQKENI. CDR3 length: 13 amino acids. V was trimmed by 8 bases and J by 1 base, leaving 11 bases between them. The CDR3 reads CASTVNSNTEAFF. The CDR3 DNA follows: TGTGCCAGCACCGTAAACTCGAACACTGAAGCTTTCTTT.

This clonotype appeared a few times. The chain is built from TRBV29-1 and TRBJ2-7; D is possibly TRBD1 (6 bases). Germline lookup yields CDR1 SQVTM and CDR2 ANQGSEA. The CDR3 loop spans 16 amino acids. The V end lost 0 bases, the J end lost 2 bases, and 17 bases lay between the germline ends. For the CDR3, the DNA is TGCAGCGTTGAAGAGAGGGGATCCAGGGGCCCCTACGAGCAGTACTTC. This encodes CSVEERGSRGPYEQYF.

The V call is TRBV6-1, the J call TRBJ1-5, with D perhaps matching TRBD1 (6 bases). Deletions cut 4 bases from V and 1 base from J, with 8 bases between. Germline lookup yields CDR1 MNHNS and CDR2 SASEGT. CDR3 length equals 14 residues. The CDR3 sequence is CASSVGQSNQPQHF. CDR3 nucleotides: TGTGCCAGCAGTGTTGGACAGAGCAATCAGCCCCAGCATTTT.

Many counts were recorded for this clonotype. This chain links TRBV7-8 with TRBJ2-7; D possibly corresponds to TRBD1 (6 bases). Between the trimmed V and J ends, which lost 2 bases and 0 bases, there was a span of 11 bases. The CDR3 is made up of 15 amino acids. Per germline, CDR1 SGHVS and CDR2 FQNEAQ. The CDR3 protein is CASSLLTGDSYEQYF. CDR3 bases: TGTGCCAGCAGCTTATTGACAGGAGACTCCTACGAGCAGTACTTC.

There are many counts of this clonotype. V usage is TRBV20-1 and J usage is TRBJ2-1; 8 nucleotides match TRBD2. V gave up 6 bases and J gave up 5 bases; unmatched junction bases: 9. The CDR3 length is 14 residues. The germline V gene has CDR1 DFQATT and CDR2 SNEGSKA (reference sequence). CDR3 amino acids: CSAPGAGVHNEQFF. In DNA, the CDR3 is TGCAGTGCCCCCGGAGCGGGAGTCCACAATGAGCAGTTCTTC.

This clonotype was seen many times. This chain joins TRBV29-1 and TRBJ2-3; D is possibly TRBD1 (6 bases). Germline V CDR1 and CDR2: SQVTM, ANQGSEA. Trimming stripped 5 bases from V and 5 bases from J, with 14 bases between. This CDR3 comprises 13 residues. CDR3 loop: CSVRWGRKDTQYF. The DNA of the CDR3 is TGCAGCGTTAGGTGGGGGCGTAAAGATACGCAGTATTTT.

This clonotype has a count of ten or more. The chain carries TRBV11-2 and TRBJ2-3; 14 bases map to TRBD2. Losses at the gene ends were 3 bases for V and 8 bases for J; bases not matched to a gene: 7. Germline V gives CDR1 SGHAT, CDR2 FQNNGV. This CDR3 comprises 16 residues. The CDR3 loop reads CASSLTSGRASGTQYF. The CDR3 DNA is TGTGCCAGCAGCTTGACTAGCGGGAGGGCCTCGGGTACGCAGTATTTT.

The chain recombines TRBV5-4 with TRBJ2-1; 14 bases line up with TRBD2. From germline, CDR1 is SGHNT and CDR2 YYREEE (reference sequence). The trim removed 5 bases at V and 1 base at J, leaving 5 bases unmatched. This CDR3 has 17 amino acids. The CDR3 bases are TGTGCCAGCAGGACCGGGACTAGCGGGAGTTCCTACAATGAGCAGTTCTTC. Its protein is CASRTGTSGSSYNEQFF.

This clonotype was seen ten or more times. V is TRBV4-1 and J is TRBJ2-6, with D possibly being TRBD2 (5 bases). Trimming removed 1 base from V and 1 base from J, with 32 bases in between. Germline CDR1 MGHRA, CDR2 YSYEKL. CDR3 length equals 24 residues. The CDR3 bases are TGCGCCAGCAGCCAAGGGAGGCTTGGGCAGAGAAGTAGACAAGTTCTTTCTGGGGCCAACGTCCTGACTTTC. Residues: CASSQGRLGQRSRQVLSGANVLTF.

The chain has TRBV6-1 and TRBJ2-7; either TRBD1 or TRBD2 may fit D (7 bases each). The CDR3 contains 15 residues. V was trimmed by 8 bases and J by 5 bases, leaving 22 bases between them. Germline values: CDR1 MNHNS, CDR2 SASEGT. For the CDR3, the DNA is TGTGCCAGCTCCGAGAGGGGAGGGGGCAGGGACGAGCAGTACTTC. It specifies CASSERGGGRDEQYF.

This clonotype has at least ten counts. The rearrangement uses TRBV15 and TRBJ1-1, with 8 nucleotides matching TRBD1. CDR3 length: 16 residues. With 1 base clipped from V and 5 bases from J, the junction kept 9 bases outside the gene matches. Germline CDR1 reads LNHNV; CDR2 reads YYDKDF (reference sequence). CDR3 sequence reads: CATSRGQTGAGTEAFF. CDR3 bases: TGTGCCACCAGCAGAGGCCAGACAGGGGCGGGAACTGAAGCTTTCTTT.

There are many counts of this clonotype. This sequence joins TRBV6-5 and TRBJ1-2; D is perhaps TRBD1 (5 bases). Per germline, CDR1 MNHEY and CDR2 SVGAGI. This CDR3 is 14 amino acids long. Trimming removed 6 bases at V and 0 bases at J, with 11 bases between. CDR3 coding DNA: TGTGCCAGCAGCCCGACAGCAGCTAACTATGGCTACACCTTC. Its translation is CASSPTAANYGYTF.

This clonotype was seen a single time. The gene calls are TRBV18 and TRBJ2-2; D may correspond to TRBD1 or TRBD2 (5 bases each). The CDR3 is 14 amino acids. Germline CDR1 reads KGHSH; CDR2 reads LQKENI. The V end was cut by 2 bases, the J end by 4 bases, with 8 bases between. The CDR3 is CASSPIGTTGELFF. CDR3 bases: TGTGCCAGCTCACCAATAGGGACCACCGGGGAGCTGTTTTTT.

This clonotype was seen a single time. The chain recombines TRBV20-1 with TRBJ2-3, with 9 bases lining up with TRBD2. V dropped 5 bases and J dropped 2; count of bases not matched to a gene: 8. The CDR3 is made up of 15 amino acids. The germline V gene encodes CDR1 DFQATT and CDR2 SNEGSKA (reference sequence). CDR3 nucleotide sequence: TGCAGTGCTGTAGCGGGAGAGCTCGCCACAGATACGCAGTATTTT. Its protein is CSAVAGELATDTQYF.

This chain uses TRBV12-3 or TRBV12-4 with TRBJ2-3; tentative D call: TRBD2 (6 bases). The CDR3 consists of 14 residues. Trimming removed 4 bases at V and 9 bases at J, with 17 bases between. The CDR3 loop reads CASSSGLSLLTQYF. As DNA, the CDR3 is TGTGCCAGCAGTTCGGGACTTAGCCTTCTAACGCAGTATTTT.

This clonotype was seen repeatedly, ten times or more. This chain joins TRBV6-6 and TRBJ2-1; D gene ambiguous. Germline V CDR1 and CDR2: MNHNY, SVGAGI (reference sequence). This CDR3 is built from 13 residues. The germline V and J ends were trimmed by 3 bases and 1 base, with 4 bases remaining between them. Here the CDR3 reads CASSYFSYNEQFF. CDR3 DNA sequence: TGTGCCAGCAGTTATTTTTCCTACAATGAGCAGTTCTTC.

This clonotype was counted a few times. This rearrangement joins TRBV15 to TRBJ2-1; 10 bases match TRBD2. The CDR3 is 16 residues long. Germline trimming cut 1 base from V and 4 bases from J; bases unmatched to any gene: 4. The germline gives CDR1 LNHNV, CDR2 YYDKDF (reference sequence). The CDR3 bases are TGTGCCACCAGCAGAGTTGGACTAGCGGCATACAATGAGCAGTTCTTC. This encodes CATSRVGLAAYNEQFF.

This clonotype was picked up many times. Here the CDR3 reads CATSRGDSGRTSYEQYF. Written as DNA, the CDR3 is TGTGCCACCAGCAGAGGAGATAGCGGGAGGACCTCCTACGAGCAGTACTTC. The chain employs TRBV15 and TRBJ2-7; 10 bases are a match to TRBD2. Germline values: CDR1 LNHNV, CDR2 YYDKDF (reference sequence). The trim removed 1 base at V and 0 bases at J, leaving 6 bases unmatched. There are 17 residues in the CDR3.

The rearrangement joins TRBV7-9 to TRBJ2-7; possible D gene TRBD1, 6 bases. With 5 bases removed from V and 2 bases from J, the gap between germline ends came to 13 bases. Germline CDR1 SEHNR, CDR2 FQNEAQ (reference sequence). This CDR3 has 14 residues. The DNA for the CDR3 is TGTGCCAGCAGCCAGACAGGAGTACCCTACGAGCAGTACTTC. It translates to CASSQTGVPYEQYF.

The gene calls are TRBV6-2 or TRBV6-3 and TRBJ2-1, with D hard to call. Per germline, CDR1 MNHEY and CDR2 SVGEGT. Trimming removed 4 bases from V and 12 bases from J, with 10 bases in between. The CDR3 consists of 11 residues. This chain's CDR3 is CASSSEVGQFF. DNA of the CDR3: TGTGCCAGCAGTTCCGAGGTTGGGCAGTTCTTC.

The V and J genes are TRBV10-3 and TRBJ2-1; D unclear. The V gene lost 6 bases and the J gene lost 8 bases, with 8 bases spanning the gap. Germline V gene data show CDR1 as ENHRY and CDR2 as SYGVKD. The CDR3 contains 11 residues. The CDR3 coding sequence is TGTGCCATCAGAGGCGCAGATGAGCAGTTCTTC. It translates to CAIRGADEQFF.

In its sample, this clonotype was seen many times. V gene TRBV12-3 or TRBV12-4 combines with J gene TRBJ2-1; D uncertain. There are 12 residues in the CDR3. V dropped 5 bases and J dropped 3 bases, with 5 bases sitting between them. CDR3 region: CASSPRYNEQFF. The CDR3 region has the DNA TGTGCCAGCAGTCCCCGCTACAATGAGCAGTTCTTC.